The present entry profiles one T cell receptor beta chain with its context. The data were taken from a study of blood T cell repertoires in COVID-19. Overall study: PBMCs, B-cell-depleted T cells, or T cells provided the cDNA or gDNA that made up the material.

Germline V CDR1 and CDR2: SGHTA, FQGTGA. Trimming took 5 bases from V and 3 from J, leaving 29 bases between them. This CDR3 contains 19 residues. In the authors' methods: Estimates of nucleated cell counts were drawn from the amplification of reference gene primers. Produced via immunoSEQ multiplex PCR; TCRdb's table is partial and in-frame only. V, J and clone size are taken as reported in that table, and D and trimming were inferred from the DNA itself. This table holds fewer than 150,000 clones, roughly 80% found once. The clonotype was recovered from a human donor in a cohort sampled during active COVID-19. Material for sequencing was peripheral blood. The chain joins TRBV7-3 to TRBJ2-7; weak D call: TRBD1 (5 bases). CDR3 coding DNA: TGTGCCAGCAGCCCTGGTAGGGGTAAAACCTCCTTTTGCCTCTACGAGCAGTACTTC. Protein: CASSPGRGKTSFCLYEQYF.